The rows below give T cell receptor beta chains drawn from one sample of a study of T cell repertoires in cytomegalovirus infection. Each CDR3 protein gets one entry after TCRdb re-called the reads with MiXCR. The table shows 700,000 to 900,000 distinct CDR3 sequences, with around 29% occurring only once. The antigens of these receptors remain unknown. The sample here was cultured CD8+ T cells from PBMCs, taken from culture after CMV antigen stimulation. These receptors originate from a human donor in good health (CMV status not recorded). Some clones in this sample may be carry-over from other donors' samples. The CDR3 runs from the conserved cysteine through the conserved F or W. Fields, in order: clone size, J gene, D gene, V gene, CDR3 DNA, CDR3 protein. D genes are given only for firm matches. Clone size is given for some rows only: seen once, a few or many times, or a class if the clone is expanded.

>NA|TRBJ2-1|NA|TRBV7-9
TGTGCCAGCAGCTCTCAAGTCGCGTACAATGAGCAGTTCTTC
CASSSQVAYNEQFF
>NA|TRBJ2-5|NA|TRBV3-1
TGTGCCAGCAGCCAATCTAGGGTTTGGGAGACCCAGTACTTC
CASSQSRVWETQYF
>NA|TRBJ2-3|NA|TRBV28
TGTGCCAGCAGTTTATTTGAGGATGTCACAGATACGCAGTATTTT
CASSLFEDVTDTQYF
>few|TRBJ1-4|NA|TRBV27
TGTGCCAGCAGTTTCCAGGACAGATTTAATGAAAAACTGTTTTTT
CASSFQDRFNEKLFF
>few|TRBJ2-7|TRBD2|TRBV7-9
TGTGCCAGCAGCTCCACTAGCGACGGGAGTCCCTACGAGCAGTACTTC
CASSSTSDGSPYEQYF
>NA|TRBJ2-3|TRBD2|TRBV4-2
TGTGCCAGCACATGGACTAGCGGATCCACAGATACGCAGTATTTT
CASTWTSGSTDTQYF
>NA|TRBJ2-5|TRBD2|TRBV4-1
TGCGCCAGCAGCCAAGCGGTAGCGGGGGGGCTATTGGAGACCCAGTACTTC
CASSQAVAGGLLETQYF
>NA|TRBJ2-5|TRBD2|TRBV19
TGTGCCAGTAGCGGGGCGGAAAAGCGGGGGTCCACCGAGACCCAGTACTTC
CASSGAEKRGSTETQYF
>NA|TRBJ2-1|TRBD1|TRBV7-8
TGTGCCAGCAGCTCCACAACAGGGGGAAAGGAGCAGTTCTTC
CASSSTTGGKEQFF
>NA|TRBJ2-3|TRBD2|TRBV6-5
TGTGCCAGCACCTCCGGGGGGAGAACAGATACGCAGTATTTT
CASTSGGRTDTQYF
>few|TRBJ2-5|NA|TRBV7-6
TGTGCCAGCAGCTTACAGGGTAAAGAGACCCAGTACTTC
CASSLQGKETQYF
>NA|TRBJ2-1|NA|TRBV6-6
TGTGCCAGCAGTTACTCGCGGGTGGGAATAGGTGGTGAGCAGTTCTTC
CASSYSRVGIGGEQFF
>few|TRBJ2-1|TRBD2|TRBV7-2
TGTGCCAGCAGCCCGAAACTAGCGGGGGCCGACAATGAGCAGTTCTTC
CASSPKLAGADNEQFF
>NA|TRBJ1-2|NA|TRBV10-3
TGTGCCATCAGATTCACAGGGCCGAGTGGCTACACCTTC
CAIRFTGPSGYTF
>NA|TRBJ2-1|TRBD2|TRBV28
TGTGCCAGCAGCTCTAGCGGGGGGGGTCCTAAGCAGTTCTTC
CASSSSGGGPKQFF
>medium-sized|TRBJ1-6|TRBD1|TRBV7-2
TGTGCCAGCAGCCCGACAGGGAATTCACCCCTCCACTTT
CASSPTGNSPLHF
>few|TRBJ1-2|NA|TRBV7-6
TGTGCCAGCAGCTCCCGGGGTCTCTATGGCTACACCTTC
CASSSRGLYGYTF
>NA|TRBJ1-1|NA|TRBV4-1
TGCGCCAGCAGCCAAGAACAGATACTGATGAACACTGAAGCTTTCTTT
CASSQEQILMNTEAFF
>NA|TRBJ2-1|TRBD2|TRBV14
TGTGCCAGCAGCCAACCGGGGGGGCTAGGAAATGAGCAGTTCTTC
CASSQPGGLGNEQFF
>few|TRBJ1-6|NA|TRBV27
TGTGCCAGCAGTTTAAGCGGGGGGGGCACTTTCCTCCACTTT
CASSLSGGGTFLHF
>few|TRBJ2-3|NA|TRBV6-6
TGTGCCAGCAGTAAAATGGATACGCAGTATTTT
CASSKMDTQYF
>many|TRBJ2-1|NA|TRBV7-6
TGTGCCAGCAGCCATAGAGGCGGACAGAACTCCTACAATGAGCAGTTCTTC
CASSHRGGQNSYNEQFF
>many|TRBJ2-1|NA|TRBV7-8
TGTGCCTTACAACGGTCGAGCTCCTACAATGAGCAGTTCTTC
CALQRSSSYNEQFF
>NA|TRBJ2-5|NA|TRBV20-1
TGCAGTGCTGACAATGACAGGAGTGAGACCCAGTACTTC
CSADNDRSETQYF
>NA|TRBJ1-6|TRBD1|TRBV7-9
TGTGCCAGCAGCCCGGGACAGAGCTCCTATAATTCACCCCTCCACTTT
CASSPGQSSYNSPLHF
>NA|TRBJ1-5|NA|TRBV19
TGTGCCAGTAATGATATTTATCAGCCCCAGCATTTT
CASNDIYQPQHF